The sample holds a few counts of the clone carrying this T cell receptor beta chain. Its antigen is as yet unknown. The junction and the germline gene differ at one end; a read error may be behind it. Axillary draining lymph nodes of breast cancer patients supplied the node samples. These data belong to a study of breast tumors, draining lymph nodes, adjacent tissues. TCRdb used MiXCR to reprocess the multiplex PCR reads, holding one entry per CDR3 protein. Of 180,000 or so distinct CDR3 sequences in the sample, approximately 33% were seen once. Study results and limitations: The data were judged consistent with most tumor T cells coming from lymph node and expanding in tumor. Luminal-like breast cancer showed significantly higher tumor–nontumor repertoire similarity than basal-like.

The CDR3 has 15 amino acids. Germline-derived CDR1 and CDR2 are SGHDN and FVKESK. The receptor comes from a female donor with breast cancer. Some clones in this sample may be carry-over from other donors' samples. The chain employs TRBV14 and TRBJ2-5; the match to TRBD2 covers 13 bases. The specimen sequenced was axillary lymph node tissue. CDR3 residues: CASSLGLAGRETPYF. CDR3 in DNA: TGTGCCAGCAGCCTGGGACTAGCGGGGCGTGAGACCCCGTACTTC.